This TCR beta chain was obtained from a study of blood T cells in healthy people across ages (dated by TCRdb to the mid-2010s). For context, the study as a whole: Template switching captured roughly one uniquely barcoded TCR beta cDNA molecule per two T cells in model experiments. To track age-related changes in TCR beta repertoire diversity, the study relied on deep sequencing normalized with unique cDNA molecular identifiers. Donors were grouped into four age groups: young (average roughly 16 years), middle-aged (around 39), aged (around 62) and long-lived (approximately 75). To avoid experimental bias, donors of different ages were spread randomly across the sequencing lanes. For two donors (one aged 18 to 30 and one aged 80 or older), the study analyzed two additional independent replicas of 1 million unique cDNA reads from the same blood draw. General conclusions and limits of the study: Compared with the aged group, the long-lived group had more naive CD4+ T cells, fewer expanded clones and increased TCR diversity, suggesting age selection. Estimates of total diversity based on one million sequenced T cells were regarded as lower bounds and as underestimates. Donor CMV infection status was unknown, potentially confounding age-related changes in expanded clonotypes. The percentage of naive T cells measured by flow cytometry correlated strongly with observed TCR beta diversity. Observed TCR beta diversity per million T cells fell roughly linearly with age, and a significant reduction was already apparent by age around 36. Since profiling was done on bulk unsorted PBMCs, naive and antigen-experienced compartments could not be conclusively compared.

The CDR3, cysteine through phenylalanine, is 15 amino acids long. Of all the DNA, just the CDR3 is kept, 45 bases in frame from base 1. From a lookup of the germline V gene, CDR1 and CDR2 are LGHNT and FRNRAP. Trimmed from V: 2 bases; trimmed from J: 8 bases; junction bases lacking a gene match: 7. For this clonotype: Its binding antigen is unknown. No much larger clone exists at a distance of one base, and base qualities are not known.

The library was built by means of 5' RACE. The second PCR ran for about 6 to 12 cycles and used a J-beta primer mix along with a sample-barcoded 5' primer. A template-switch 5' adaptor carrying 12 random nucleotides introduced a unique molecular identifier onto each TCR beta cDNA molecule. Each sample yielded at least 2.5 million CDR3-containing paired-end reads. The Mint cDNA synthesis kit, primed by a TRBC-specific oligonucleotide, was used to synthesize first-strand cDNA from all RNA. After uracil-DNA glycosylase treatment, a first 18-cycle PCR used universal primers M1SS and BC2_uni_R on all cDNA. Regarding the original processing steps: Each sample was normalized by randomly selecting 1 million high-quality reads, each carrying a distinct molecular identifier. Instead of being binned into consensus sequences, reads that shared molecular identifiers were thrown out. CDR3 identification, clonotype clustering and error correction used MiTCR with a Q25 quality threshold and the strictest error-elimination algorithm. A nonparametric unseen species model with Euler transformation was used to estimate lower-bound total TCR beta diversity. Starting from the raw public reads, TCRdb applied fastp trimming at Q25, assembled clones with MiXCR and retained in-frame beta chains. Records with the same CDR3 protein are collapsed into one entry carrying the most frequent genes and DNA. These V and J calls are TCRdb output, not the study's own analysis. For this sample there are around 2 million distinct CDR3 sequences; approximately 39% appear just once. The ten largest clonotypes hold 20% to 25% of the sample.

Donors were 39 systemically healthy Caucasian individuals from Russia aged roughly 6 to 100 years. Roughly 9 milliliters of peripheral blood were drawn from each donor into EDTA-treated Vacutainer tubes. Ficoll-Paque density-gradient centrifugation was used to isolate PBMCs, with at least 7 million per sample. Trizol reagent was used to extract total RNA from PBMCs, with at least 6 micrograms per sample. For every donor, flow cytometry on a PBMC aliquot measured the percentage of naive CD45RAhigh/CD27high T cells. The receptor's source is a human donor in good health. The specimen sequenced was blood. The chain is made from TRBV12-5 and TRBJ2-1, with TRBD2 matching 9 junction bases. Read as DNA, the sequence is TGTGCTAGTGGTTTGAGGCGGGGGGGCAATCATGAGCAGTTCTTC. This gives the protein CASGLRRGGNHEQFF.